This T cell receptor beta chain was obtained from a study of control samples from healthy donors and cancer patients. CDR3 length: 14 amino acids. Germline V gene sequence: CDR1 MNHEY, CDR2 SVGAGI. Sequencing was performed with immunoSEQ multiplex PCR; in TCRdb, only in-frame clones are kept and a portion is missing. The sample includes about 190,000 clones, over 80% of them seen just once. This clone was counted only a few times. At one end the junction does not follow the germline gene, possibly because of a read error. The V gene is TRBV6-5, the J gene TRBJ1-6; 8 bases match TRBD1. Sequencing input: blood. The TCR was taken from a man aged 25 to 40 in good health. CDR3: CASTYRGGSSPLHF. The DNA for the CDR3 is TGTGCCAGCACTTACAGGGGGGGCTCTTCACCCCTCCACTTT.